A selection of T cell receptor beta chains follows, all from one sample in a study of blood T cell repertoires in COVID-19. The assay was immunoSEQ multiplex PCR, and TCRdb's table has in-frame clones only and misses some. The table shows 260,000 or so clones, with 88% occurring only once. Input material: peripheral blood. These receptors were obtained from a man between 18 and 29 years old with active or convalescent COVID-19. Both conserved end residues are trimmed from each CDR3.

>TRBV3-1/TRBV3-2
ASSLDRAGYGYT
>TRBV5-6
ASSPPGTSTDTQY
>TRBV7-9
ASSLGTARVNYGYT
>TRBV11-2
ASSPGGVEKLF
>TRBV5-1
ASSWSGGYEQY
>TRBV5-1
ASSAGTGEGYGYT
>TRBV6-5
ASRKTGLSGNTIY
>TRBV12-5
ASGLQTQPQH
>TRBV10-3
AISEWQGIDTQY
>TRBV19
ASRYKGVTSGPASYEQY
>TRBV7-9
ASSLPLQGYSGNTIY
>TRBV7-2
ASSATGLINSPLH
>TRBV3-1/TRBV3-2
ASKRGALTGELF
>TRBV11-2
ASSLVSDRINSPLH
>TRBV29-1
SAGDRASYGYT
>TRBV5-6
ASSWNAGTSVDTQY
>TRBV27
ASADRRDEKLF
>TRBV27
ASSLLGQTSYEQY